This T cell receptor (beta chain) was captured by sequencing in a study of blood T cell repertoires in COVID-19. TCRdb's copy holds only in-frame clones and misses some; the assay was immunoSEQ multiplex PCR. The repertoire has about 54,000 clones, about 88% of them found once; the top ten carry under 8.5%. This sequence originates from a man aged 60 to 69 with active COVID-19. The sample taken for sequencing was peripheral blood.

CDR3 nucleotide sequence: TGTGCCAGCAGCTTAAGACTAGCGGGAGGGGAGCAGTACTTC. Translated: CASSLRLAGGEQYF. This chain connects TRBV11-2 to TRBJ2-7, with 14 nucleotides matching TRBD2. Germline V gene sequence: CDR1 SGHAT, CDR2 FQNNGV. Losses at the gene ends were 2 bases for V and 7 bases for J; bases not matched to a gene: 1. There are 14 residues in the CDR3.